This T cell receptor (beta chain) was recovered during a study of blood T cell repertoires in COVID-19 (dated by TCRdb to 2020 to 2021). Describing the broader study: The collaborator samples originated in the United States, Italy and Spain and spanned the acute and convalescent phases of COVID-19. The samples were drawn from two sources: the first 160 participants of the ongoing ImmuneRACE study, and 950 to 1,500 subjects contributed by 6 global collaborators. The sample metadata nearly always contained a de-identified subject ID, COVID-19 status, age in years and sex. Where available, HLA class I and class II types were taken from metadata supplied by the sample provider and were not determined by assay-based typing. The repertoires were made available in a free public database intended to serve as a resource for research on the immune response to SARS-CoV-2. Subjects who had been exposed to COVID-19, were actively infected with it, or had recovered from it provided the deeply sampled blood TCRbeta repertoires that made up the dataset. The prospective study material was composed of cDNA or gDNA derived from T cells, B-cell-depleted T cells, or PBMCs.

TCRbeta CDR3 regions were amplified from genomic DNA by means of the immunoSEQ Assay, a bias-controlled multiplex PCR. In the paper's pipeline: Nucleated cell counts per sample were estimated from amplification of reference gene primers within the assay. To quantify the absolute abundance of each unique TCRbeta CDR3 rearrangement, sequence reads were collapsed and filtered. For each sample, productive Simpson clonality was calculated as the square root of Simpson's diversity index across productive rearrangements. TCRdb stores this immuneACCESS table with in-frame sequences only. Part of the clones is absent; in the studies checked, under half of the shortfall reflects unresolved V genes, and no reason is known for the rest. V, J and clone size derive from that table, while D and trimming were established from the DNA sequence. Within this sample are about 52,000 clones, with around four fifths of them counted one time only. The leading ten clones occupy 6.9% of the sample.

CDR1 and CDR2 are drawn from the germline V gene: SGHRS, YFSETQ. Taken from cysteine to phenylalanine, the CDR3 has 16 residues. Only the CDR3 DNA is retained, 48 bases long and in frame from the first base. The junction shows trimming of 0 bases on V and 1 base on J, and the gene matches do not reach 6 bases of it. Each collaborating institution followed its own protocols to collect whole blood in K2EDTA tubes. For TCRbeta analysis, collaborators shipped samples as frozen whole blood, isolated PBMCs, or DNA extracted from either of those sample types. To note about this clone: No antigen is known for it. Nothing much larger sits one base from this clone, and base qualities are not available.

General findings and caveats noted by the study authors: The amount of clinical and demographic metadata varied by source and participant and was provided uncurated.

The TCR comes from a man between 65 and 85 years old with active COVID-19. Material for sequencing was peripheral blood. This chain joins TRBV5-1 to TRBJ1-1, and TRBD1 matches 7 of the central bases. This receptor has the CDR3 CASSLEQGGSNTEAFF. The nucleotide sequence is given as TGCGCCAGCAGCTTGGAGCAGGGGGGATCGAACACTGAAGCTTTCTTT.